This TCR beta chain was documented in a study of blood T cell repertoires in COVID-19. The Seattle patients joined while their infection was active and were tracked longitudinally afterward. The data were produced by immunoSEQ multiplex PCR, yet TCRdb's version contains in-frame clones alone and is incomplete. Among over 150,000 clones, about 88% were seen once, and the ten largest hold roughly 19%. This CDR3 has 12 amino acids. The germline V gene has CDR1 SGHTS and CDR2 YDEGEE. V lost 4 bases, J lost 8 bases, and 9 bases lay in between. V gene TRBV5-8 combines with J gene TRBJ2-2; TRBD2 is a possible D gene (5 bases). The specimen was peripheral blood. The sequence was obtained from a man aged 50 to 59 with COVID-19, enrolled during active disease. CDR3: CASSGSGGELFF. As DNA, the CDR3 is TGTGCCAGCAGCGGGAGCGGTGGGGAGCTGTTTTTT.